Below, 28 T cell receptor beta chains from the same sample are listed, as sequenced in a study of CD8+ T cells in alopecia areata (dated by TCRdb to 2016 to 2019). Library creation used the immunoSEQ multiplex PCR assay. RNA was extracted from all samples and reverse transcribed into cDNA as template for TCR sequencing. What TCRdb holds here is the immuneACCESS table cut down to in-frame rearrangements. Part of the clones is not present; checked against another copy, under half of the missing clones reflect an unresolved V gene, and the others are unexplained. The sample has roughly 100,000 clones on record, roughly half of them singletons. 8% to 10% of the sample goes to the ten largest clones. The sample was CD4+ T cells sorted from blood. These receptors were taken from a human donor in good health.

The chain employs TRBV6-5 and TRBJ2-7; possibly TRBD1 for D (5 bases). CDR3 length: 15 residues. The V and J ends lost 8 bases and 1 base respectively, with 18 bases between them. Germline V CDR1 and CDR2: MNHEY, SVGAGI. CDR3 in DNA: TGTGCCAGCCCTCCGCGGACAACACTATCCTACGAGCAGTACTTC. Its protein product is CASPPRTTLSYEQYF.

The V call is TRBV11-2, the J call TRBJ1-5, with 10 bases identical to TRBD1. This CDR3 is built from 15 residues. After removal of 5 bases from V and 5 bases from J, the junction contained 6 bases not matched to a gene. CDR1 and CDR2 (germline): SGHAT, FQNNGV. The CDR3 coding sequence is TGTGCCAGCAGCCCGGGACAGGGGACGTATCAGCCCCAGCATTTT. Translation gives CASSPGQGTYQPQHF.

This rearrangement joins TRBV7-3 to TRBJ2-3; TRBD1 or TRBD2 may be the D gene (5 bases each). Trimming shortened V by 0 bases and J by 7 bases, and 14 bases separated the two germline ends. Per the germline V gene, CDR1 is SGHTA and CDR2 is FQGTGA. The CDR3 extends over 15 amino acids. The CDR3 DNA reads as TGTGCCAGCAGCTTAACGAGGGACGGCTCAAATACGCAGTATTTT. Translating gives CASSLTRDGSNTQYF.

The V call is TRBV6-6, the J call TRBJ2-1; tentatively, D is TRBD2 (5 bases). The CDR3 runs to 14 residues. CDR1 and CDR2 from the germline V gene are MNHNY and SVGAGI (reference sequence). V was pared by 8 bases and J by 2 bases, with 13 bases between. The CDR3: CASRGRDAYNEQFF. In DNA, the CDR3 is TGTGCCAGCCGGGGAAGAGACGCCTACAATGAGCAGTTCTTC.

This clone was counted a few times. V gene TRBV4-2 combines with J gene TRBJ2-5, with D perhaps matching TRBD2 (6 bases). Looked up from germline, CDR1 is LGHNA and CDR2 is YNFKEQ. The ends were cut back, 2 bases at V and 5 bases at J, with 9 bases in the middle. The CDR3 is made up of 13 amino acids. The CDR3 loop reads CASSQRAGETQYF. CDR3 DNA: TGTGCCAGCAGCCAAAGAGCGGGCGAGACCCAGTACTTC.

CDR3 nucleotides: TGTGCCAGCAGTGCGGTGCAGAATGAGCAGTTCTTC. It specifies CASSAVQNEQFF. This sequence joins TRBV28 and TRBJ2-1, with unresolved D. Trimming shortened V by 5 bases and J by 7 bases, and 9 bases separated the two germline ends. CDR3 size: 12 residues. Germline-derived CDR1 and CDR2 are MDHEN and SYDVKM.

This chain joins TRBV5-4 and TRBJ2-2; 8 bases match TRBD2. V was clipped by 4 bases and J by 4 bases; unmatched bases: 12. The CDR3 totals 17 residues. The germline CDR1 and CDR2 sequences are SGHNT and YYREEE (reference sequence). The DNA for the CDR3 is TGTGCCAGCAGCCCGTCCGTCAGCGGGGGATCCACCGGGGAGCTGTTTTTT. Translation gives CASSPSVSGGSTGELFF. The variable domain in full, completed from reference TRBV5-4 and TRBJ2-2, reads ETGVTQSPTHLIKTRGQQVTLRCSSQSGHNTVSWYQQALGQGPQFIFQYYREEENGRGNFPPRFSGLQFPNYSSELNVNALELDDSALYLCASSPSVSGGSTGELFFGEGSRLTVL.

This chain joins TRBV29-1 and TRBJ1-2; D unresolved. V dropped 5 bases and J dropped 0 bases, with 13 bases sitting between them. Germline V gene sequence: CDR1 SQVTM, CDR2 ANQGSEA. The CDR3 totals 14 residues. The CDR3, as DNA: TGCAGCGTTAGCCCCCTAATTTCTAACTATGGCTACACCTTC. This encodes CSVSPLISNYGYTF.

V usage is TRBV5-7 and J usage is TRBJ2-1, with no clear D. TRBV5-7 carries the ORF label, with uncertain function. There are 13 residues in the CDR3. Trimming cost V 6 bases and J 2 bases, with 9 bases left between them. The CDR3 here is CASILGPYNEQFF. CDR3 in DNA: TGTGCCAGCATCCTCGGGCCCTACAATGAGCAGTTCTTC.

The chain employs TRBV6-1 and TRBJ1-5; the D is unclear. Germline lookup yields CDR1 MNHNS and CDR2 SASEGT. With 5 bases removed from V and 3 bases from J, the gap between germline ends came to 14 bases. The CDR3 is made up of 15 amino acids. As DNA, the CDR3 is TGTGCCAGCAGTTCCCAAGTGAACAACAATCAGCCCCAGCATTTT. The encoded protein is CASSSQVNNNQPQHF.

This clone has a handful of counts. This chain joins TRBV23-1 and TRBJ1-1; D is undetermined. TRBV23-1 has ORF status, its function being uncertain. Trimming stripped 5 bases from V and 10 bases from J, with 17 bases between. This CDR3 comprises 13 residues. CDR3 DNA sequence: TGCGCCAGCAGTGGAGGGAATCGGGGAGGAGCTTTCTTT. It codes for CASSGGNRGGAFF.

The rearrangement joins TRBV6-5 to TRBJ2-2; D remains ambiguous. CDR3 length: 14 amino acids. The germline gives CDR1 MNHEY, CDR2 SVGAGI. V lost 5 bases to trimming and J lost 3 bases, with 10 bases between them. The CDR3, as DNA: TGTGCCAGCAGTCGGAACTTTGACACCGGGGAGCTGTTTTTT. Its protein is CASSRNFDTGELFF.

The chain links TRBV28 to TRBJ1-2; 12 nucleotides agree with TRBD1. The CDR3 length is 15 residues. Germline-derived CDR1 and CDR2 are MDHEN and SYDVKM. The trim removed 5 bases at V and 7 bases at J, leaving 8 bases unmatched. The CDR3 nucleotides read TGTGCCAGCAGTACCCCGGGACAGGGGGCCGGTGGCTACACCTTC. Translating it yields CASSTPGQGAGGYTF.

This chain links TRBV28 with TRBJ1-4; D perhaps matches TRBD1 (6 bases). The CDR3 loop spans 14 amino acids. V was shortened by 4 bases and J by 7 bases, with 13 bases between the two germline ends. The V gene's germline CDR1 is MDHEN and CDR2 SYDVKM. CDR3 coding DNA: TGTGCCAGCAGTTCTCCGACAGGATCTGAAAAACTGTTTTTT. It translates to CASSSPTGSEKLFF.

This clone appeared a few times. The V and J genes are TRBV7-2 and TRBJ2-7; D call uncertain. Germline V lookup: CDR1 SGHTA, CDR2 FQGNSA. Trimming pared 1 base from V and 6 bases from J, leaving 10 bases between. This CDR3 region has 13 residues. CDR3 sequence: CASSLGPLREQYF. The CDR3 nucleotides read TGTGCCAGCAGCTTAGGACCCTTGCGCGAGCAGTACTTC.

The genes are TRBV28 and TRBJ2-7, with D perhaps matching TRBD2 (5 bases). Germline CDR1 is MDHEN and CDR2 is SYDVKM. The CDR3 is 13 residues long. Trimming shortened V by 5 bases and J by 6 bases, and 14 bases separated the two germline ends. The CDR3 is CASSPPGVSEQYF. CDR3 in DNA: TGTGCCAGCAGTCCCCCCGGGGTCAGCGAGCAGTACTTC.

The table lists this clone with a few counts. The chain employs TRBV7-2 and TRBJ2-2; 8 bases are shared with TRBD2. Germline V lookup: CDR1 SGHTA, CDR2 FQGNSA. V trimming: 5 bases; J trimming: 9 bases; junction bases outside the gene matches: 8. CDR3 size: 14 residues. The chain's CDR3 is CASSVDSGTWELFF. The CDR3 DNA sequence: TGTGCCAGCAGCGTAGATAGCGGGACCTGGGAGCTGTTTTTT.

CDR3 protein: CASSGGTEKNTEAFF. CDR3 coding DNA: TGTGCCAGCAGTGGCGGGACAGAGAAGAACACTGAAGCTTTCTTT. The chain uses TRBV6-6 and TRBJ1-1, with 7 bases fitting TRBD1. Trimming took 5 bases from V and 1 from J; bases not matched to a gene: 7. CDR1 is MNHNY and CDR2 is SVGAGI in the germline V gene (reference sequence). The CDR3 is made up of 15 amino acids.

The chain employs TRBV7-9 and TRBJ2-5; a weak D match, TRBD1 (5 bases). Trimming removed 5 bases at V and 5 bases at J, with 15 bases between. This CDR3 spans 14 amino acids. The V gene's germline CDR1 is SEHNR and CDR2 FQNEAQ (reference sequence). The CDR3 region has the DNA TGTGCCAGCAGCCTCTCTGCAGGGTTCGAGACCCAGTACTTC. Translating it yields CASSLSAGFETQYF. Based on the CDR3 plus reference TRBV7-9 and TRBJ2-5, the full variable domain is DTGVSQNPRHKITKRGQNVTFRCDPISEHNRLYWYRQTLGQGPEFLTYFQNEAQLEKSRLLSDRFSAERPKGSFSTLEIQRTEQGDSAMYLCASSLSAGFETQYFGPGTRLLVL.

This clone has a handful of counts. The rearrangement links TRBV29-1 to TRBJ2-7; 8 bases align to TRBD1. The CDR3 has 13 residues. Germline V lookup: CDR1 SQVTM, CDR2 ANQGSEA. With V trimmed by 3 bases and J by 5 bases, 6 bases remained unmatched. CDR3 residues: CSVEAGQANEQYF. In nucleotides, the CDR3 is TGCAGCGTTGAGGCGGGACAGGCCAACGAGCAGTACTTC.

The chain uses TRBV18 and TRBJ2-5; perhaps TRBD1 as D (6 bases). From germline, CDR1 is KGHSH and CDR2 LQKENI. The CDR3 spans 13 residues. Deletions cut 3 bases from V and 5 bases from J, with 10 bases between. CDR3 sequence: CASSPTGTETQYF. The CDR3, as DNA: TGTGCCAGCTCACCCACAGGGACGGAGACCCAGTACTTC.

This clone was detected a few times. The chain employs TRBV29-1 and TRBJ2-3; the D gene could be TRBD1 or TRBD2 (6 bases each). The V end was cut by 4 bases, the J end by 3 bases, with 11 bases between. The CDR3 is made up of 13 amino acids. In germline, CDR1 is SQVTM, CDR2 ANQGSEA. CDR3 sequence (DNA): TGCAGCGTTGCCGGGGGCCTTACAGATACGCAGTATTTT. Translating it yields CSVAGGLTDTQYF.

This chain uses TRBV14 with TRBJ1-2; 7 positions match TRBD1. The CDR3 runs 13 residues. Germline loops: CDR1 SGHDN, CDR2 FVKESK. Trimming at V came to 3 bases and at J to 13 bases, leaving 11 bases not matched to a gene. The DNA of the CDR3 is TGTGCCAGCAGCCAGGGGGACAGTAACCGCGGCACCTTC. It translates to CASSQGDSNRGTF.

The CDR3 nucleotides read TGTGCCAGCAGCCAGGACAGGGTGTCCTACGAGCAGTACTTC. Protein sequence: CASSQDRVSYEQYF. The chain recombines TRBV11-2 with TRBJ2-7, with TRBD1 matching over 8 bases. V shed 5 bases, J shed 1 base, and the junction held 4 bases outside the gene matches. This CDR3 contains 14 residues. Germline values: CDR1 SGHAT, CDR2 FQNNGV.

This clone was found a few times. The J gene is TRBJ2-3, the V gene TRBV28; 9 nucleotides agree with TRBD1. Germline CDR1 reads MDHEN; CDR2 reads SYDVKM. The CDR3 has 17 residues. After removal of 6 bases from V and 7 bases from J, the junction contained 17 bases not matched to a gene. The CDR3 loop reads CASRPRSDRGLRNTQYF. CDR3 nucleotide sequence: TGTGCCAGCAGGCCACGATCTGACAGGGGGTTGAGAAATACGCAGTATTTT. The variable domain in full, completed from reference TRBV28 and TRBJ2-3, reads DVKVTQSSRYLVKRTGEKVFLECVQDMDHENMFWYRQDPGLGLRLIYFSYDVKMKEKGDIPEGYSVSREKKERFSLILESASTNQTSMYLCASRPRSDRGLRNTQYFGPGTRLTVL.

The chain uses TRBV4-3 and TRBJ2-3; the match to TRBD2 covers 9 bases. Trimming at V came to 1 base and at J to 7 bases, leaving 9 bases not matched to a gene. Per the germline V gene, CDR1 is LGHNA and CDR2 is YSLEER. CDR3 size: 16 residues. CDR3 region: CASSQALAGRTNTQYF. For the CDR3, the DNA is TGCGCCAGCAGCCAAGCTCTAGCGGGGAGAACCAATACGCAGTATTTT.

The rearrangement joins TRBV2 to TRBJ2-3, with D unresolved. The CDR3 runs 14 residues. V was shortened by 2 bases and J by 2 bases, with 8 bases between the two germline ends. CDR1 and CDR2 from the germline V gene are SNHLY and FYNNEI. Here the CDR3 DNA reads TGTGCCAGCAGTGAACAGCTACCCACAGATACGCAGTATTTT. Translated, it gives CASSEQLPTDTQYF.

This clone has only a few counts. The chain carries TRBV9 and TRBJ2-1; 11 bases fit TRBD2. The CDR3 spans 16 residues. The V and J ends lost 0 bases and 7 bases, in that order; junction bases with no gene match: 6. Germline V gives CDR1 SGDLS, CDR2 YYNGEE. The CDR3 protein is CASSVVGSGGANEQFF. CDR3 nucleotides: TGTGCCAGCAGCGTAGTCGGTAGCGGGGGGGCGAATGAGCAGTTCTTC.